What follows are 5 T cell receptor beta chains derived from one specimen sequenced in a study of cytomegalovirus exposure and HLA in healthy donors. Vbeta (60) and Jbeta (13) primers were used in the PCR. Using immunoSEQ multiplex PCR, the repertoire was profiled, and TCRdb retains in-frame clones only, with some absent. The sample has over 200,000 clones, about 85% seen once. Sample: PBMCs. The receptors shown here come from a human donor in good health.

This chain joins TRBV27 and TRBJ2-7, with 9 nucleotides matching TRBD1. CDR1 MNHEY and CDR2 SMNVEV come from the germline V gene (reference sequence). V was pared by 7 bases and J by 5 bases, with 9 bases of the junction left unmatched. The CDR3 sequence is 14 residues long. This CDR3 is CASTSGTGWDEQYF. Written as DNA, the CDR3 is TGTGCCAGCACCTCCGGGACAGGGTGGGACGAGCAGTACTTC.

This sequence joins TRBV6-5 and TRBJ2-2; 9 positions match TRBD2. There are 16 residues in the CDR3. V was pared by 3 bases and J by 4 bases, with 6 bases of the junction left unmatched. Germline values: CDR1 MNHEY, CDR2 SVGAGI. The CDR3 region is CASSYRSGSGTGELFF. The CDR3 bases are TGTGCCAGCAGTTATCGTAGCGGGAGTGGCACCGGGGAGCTGTTTTTT.

V gene TRBV11-2 combines with J gene TRBJ2-5, with 9 bases lining up with TRBD2. The germline gives CDR1 SGHAT, CDR2 FQNNGV. This CDR3 is 16 amino acids long. The V segment lost 5 bases and the J segment 3 bases; nucleotides outside the gene matches: 10. This CDR3 reads CASSPSIAGVKETQYF. CDR3 DNA: TGTGCCAGCAGCCCTAGTATAGCGGGAGTAAAAGAGACCCAGTACTTC.

J is TRBJ2-1 and V is TRBV6-1, with D maybe TRBD2 (6 bases). The CDR3 covers 13 residues. Germline assignment: CDR1 MNHNS and CDR2 SASEGT. V lost 1 base and J lost 7, with 8 bases in between. CDR3 coding DNA: TGTGCCAGCAGTGAAGAAGGGAGGAATGAGCAGTTCTTC. It yields the protein CASSEEGRNEQFF.

Only one count was recorded for this clone. The genes are TRBV15 and TRBJ2-6, with TRBD1 matching 9 bases. V was pared by 5 bases and J by 3 bases, with 8 bases of the junction left unmatched. Germline V gene sequence: CDR1 LNHNV, CDR2 YYDKDF (reference sequence). The CDR3 has 17 amino acids. In DNA, the CDR3 is TGTGCCACCAGCGCCAACAGGGGGCGGGGTGGGGCCAACGTCCTGACTTTC. Its protein product is CATSANRGRGGANVLTF.